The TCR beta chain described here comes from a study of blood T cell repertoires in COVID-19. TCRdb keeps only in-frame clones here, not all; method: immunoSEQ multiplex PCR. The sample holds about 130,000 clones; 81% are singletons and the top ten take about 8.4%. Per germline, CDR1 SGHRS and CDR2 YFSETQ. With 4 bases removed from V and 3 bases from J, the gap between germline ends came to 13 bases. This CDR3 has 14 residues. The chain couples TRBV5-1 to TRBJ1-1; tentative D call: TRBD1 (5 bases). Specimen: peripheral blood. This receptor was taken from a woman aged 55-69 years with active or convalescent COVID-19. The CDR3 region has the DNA TGCGCCAGCAGCCTGGCAGGGATGTACACTGAAGCTTTCTTT. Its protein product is CASSLAGMYTEAFF.